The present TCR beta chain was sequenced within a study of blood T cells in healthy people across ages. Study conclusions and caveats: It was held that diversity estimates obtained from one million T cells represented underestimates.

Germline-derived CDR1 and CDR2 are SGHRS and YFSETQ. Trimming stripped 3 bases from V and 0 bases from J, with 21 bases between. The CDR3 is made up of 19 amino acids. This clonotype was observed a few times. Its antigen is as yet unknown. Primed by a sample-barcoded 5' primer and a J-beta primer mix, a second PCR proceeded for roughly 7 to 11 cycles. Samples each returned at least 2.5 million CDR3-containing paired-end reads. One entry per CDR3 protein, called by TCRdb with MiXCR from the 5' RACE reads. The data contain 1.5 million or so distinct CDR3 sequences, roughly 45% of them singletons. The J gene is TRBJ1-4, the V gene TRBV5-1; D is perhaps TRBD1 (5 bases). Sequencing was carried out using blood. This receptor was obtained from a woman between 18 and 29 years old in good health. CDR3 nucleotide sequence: TGCGCCAGCAGCTCATACTATGACAGCCCAAGGGCAACTAATGAAAAACTGTTTTTT. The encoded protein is CASSSYYDSPRATNEKLFF.